These 32 T cell receptor beta chains were all obtained from the same sample, sequenced in a study of long-term antiretroviral therapy in people with HIV (dated by TCRdb to the early 2020s). Sequencing of the TRB variable region was done with the immunoSEQ hsTCRB v3.0 assay at survey level resolution. TCRdb took over this immuneACCESS table, retaining in-frame rearrangements with V and J assigned. Such tables are incomplete; in checked studies, under half of the missing clones stem from an unresolved V gene, and the remainder is unexplained. Present in this sample are around 40,000 clones, approximately 85% of which were seen just once. The biggest ten clones account for 10% to 13% of the sample. This sample comprised unsorted PBMCs, obtained 2.2 years after starting antiretroviral therapy. The origin of the receptors is a man aged 18-30 years with HIV.

The chain is built from TRBV28 and TRBJ1-4, with 8 positions matching TRBD1. The CDR3 contains 16 residues. Trimming at V came to 4 bases and at J to 4 bases, leaving 8 bases not matched to a gene. Germline CDR1 and CDR2: MDHEN and SYDVKM. For the CDR3, the DNA is TGTGCCAGCAGTTCGACAGGGGATCGGGGTAATGAAAAACTGTTTTTT. Residues: CASSSTGDRGNEKLFF.

The chain combines TRBV5-4 with TRBJ1-1, with no clear D. Germline CDR1 is SGHNT and CDR2 is YYREEE (reference sequence). The V end lost 1 base, the J end lost 3 bases, and 10 bases lay between the germline ends. This CDR3 has 14 residues. Here the CDR3 DNA reads TGTGCCAGCAGCTTGCGGACGGGAGACACTGAAGCTTTCTTT. It specifies CASSLRTGDTEAFF.

As DNA, the CDR3 is TGTGCCAGCAGAGGACAGGCGAGCTCCTACGAGCAGTACTTC. Translating it yields CASRGQASSYEQYF. The J gene is TRBJ2-7, the V gene TRBV2; 7 nucleotides match TRBD1. Germline V gene data show CDR1 as SNHLY and CDR2 as FYNNEI. With V trimmed by 6 bases and J by 0 bases, 5 bases remained unmatched. CDR3 size: 14 residues.

This chain connects TRBV4-3 to TRBJ2-7; maybe TRBD2 (5 bases). Germline lookup yields CDR1 LGHNA and CDR2 YSLEER. The V and J ends lost 4 bases and 3 bases respectively, with 13 bases between them. The CDR3 extends over 14 amino acids. The CDR3 region is CASSPAGVRYEQYF. In nucleotides, the CDR3 is TGCGCCAGCAGCCCAGCCGGGGTCCGCTACGAGCAGTACTTC.

J is TRBJ2-5 and V is TRBV15; D possibly matches TRBD1 or TRBD2 (5 bases each). CDR1 and CDR2 from the germline V gene are LNHNV and YYDKDF (reference sequence). There are 15 residues in the CDR3. The V end was cut by 1 base, the J end by 2 bases, with 11 bases between. The CDR3 loop is CATSRGGRLQETQYF. The CDR3 bases are TGTGCCACCAGCAGAGGGGGACGCCTACAAGAGACCCAGTACTTC.

The chain employs TRBV5-3 and TRBJ2-7, with TRBD1 matching 10 bases. TRBV5-3 is an open reading frame whose function is uncertain. The CDR3 extends over 19 amino acids. V dropped 7 bases and J dropped 2; count of bases not matched to a gene: 21. In DNA, the CDR3 is TGTGCCAGAGACGGTGGGGTCTACATGGGGACAGGGGACCCCTACGAGCAGTACTTC. It codes for CARDGGVYMGTGDPYEQYF.

The DNA for the CDR3 is TGTGCCAGCAAGGTGGGGAGCCGGCCCCAGCATTTT. It codes for CASKVGSRPQHF. This sequence joins TRBV6-1 and TRBJ1-5; unclear D gene. Germline-derived CDR1 and CDR2 are MNHNS and SASEGT. CDR3 length: 12 residues. V was cut by 7 bases and J by 9 bases, with 13 bases left in between.

The CDR3 region is CASSPNIGSYNEQFF. The CDR3 DNA reads as TGTGCCAGCAGCCCGAACATCGGTTCCTACAATGAGCAGTTCTTC. This chain uses TRBV7-9 with TRBJ2-1; D unresolved. Trimming left V 5 bases short and J 1 base short, with 12 bases between. CDR1 is SEHNR and CDR2 is FQNEAQ in the germline V gene (reference sequence). This CDR3 contains 15 residues.

The CDR3 sequence: CASRAGATTYNEQFF. The DNA of the CDR3 is TGTGCCAGCAGGGCGGGAGCGACAACCTACAATGAGCAGTTCTTC. The gene calls are TRBV7-9 and TRBJ2-1; TRBD2 matches 7 bases. V lost 6 bases to trimming and J lost 2 bases; unmatched junction nucleotides: 7. The germline V gene encodes CDR1 SEHNR and CDR2 FQNEAQ (reference sequence). The CDR3 has 15 amino acids.

V is TRBV9 and J is TRBJ2-1; TRBD2 is a possible D gene (6 bases). Trimming removed 0 bases at V and 8 bases at J, with 15 bases between. Per germline, CDR1 SGDLS and CDR2 YYNGEE. The CDR3 sequence is 15 residues long. The CDR3 protein is CASSVAGRGSDEQFF. The CDR3 coding sequence is TGTGCCAGCAGCGTAGCTGGTCGGGGGTCGGATGAGCAGTTCTTC.

V usage is TRBV28 and J usage is TRBJ1-3, with D tentatively TRBD1 (5 bases). From germline, CDR1 is MDHEN and CDR2 SYDVKM. V was shortened by 4 bases and J by 7 bases, with 14 bases between the two germline ends. The length of the CDR3 is 14 residues. As DNA, the CDR3 is TGTGCCAGCAGTTCTCAAGGGAGGGGTAACACCATATATTTT. Translating gives CASSSQGRGNTIYF.

V gene TRBV30 combines with J gene TRBJ1-6; the match to TRBD1 covers 8 bases. J was trimmed by 8 bases and V by 0 bases; bases with no gene match: 12. Per the germline V gene, CDR1 is GTSNPN and CDR2 is SVGIG (reference sequence). This CDR3 contains 17 residues. DNA for the CDR3: TGTGCCTGGAGTGTCTCAGGGGGCGCGGGGTATTATTCACCCCTCCACTTT. Translating gives CAWSVSGGAGYYSPLHF. Filled out from reference TRBV30 and TRBJ1-6, the complete variable domain reads SQTIHQWPATLVQPVGSPLSLECTVEGTSNPNLYWYRQAAGRGLQLLFYSVGIGQISSEVPQNLSASRPQDRQFILSSKKLLLSDSGFYLCAWSVSGGAGYYSPLHFGNGTRLTVT.

The chain couples TRBV7-9 to TRBJ1-2, with a tentative D call TRBD1 (5 bases). V was cut by 1 base and J by 3 bases, with 15 bases left in between. Germline V gene data show CDR1 as SEHNR and CDR2 as FQNEAQ (reference sequence). The CDR3 sequence is 16 residues long. The CDR3 sequence: CASSLVGESGYYGYTF. Here the CDR3 DNA reads TGTGCCAGCAGCTTAGTAGGGGAAAGTGGGTACTATGGCTACACCTTC.

With respect to this clone: One end of the junction varies from germline; a read error may be responsible. The chain combines TRBV4-1 with TRBJ1-2, with D unresolved. The CDR3 has 13 residues. Germline V gene lookup returns CDR1 MGHRA and CDR2 YSYEKL. The CDR3 coding sequence is TGCGCCAGCAGCCAAGATCCTAAATATGGCTACACCTTC. It specifies CASSQDPKYGYTF.

The chain carries TRBV4-2 and TRBJ1-4; D might be TRBD1 (6 bases). Germline CDR1 LGHNA, CDR2 YNFKEQ. The CDR3 spans 17 residues. Deletions cut 4 bases from V and 0 bases from J, with 15 bases between. Here the CDR3 reads CASSRDRLSATNEKLFF. The CDR3 DNA reads TGTGCCAGCAGCCGAGACAGGTTATCTGCAACTAATGAAAAACTGTTTTTT.

The V and J genes are TRBV7-2 and TRBJ2-7; D gene ambiguous. V gave up 1 base and J gave up 6 bases, with 7 bases separating them. The CDR3 has 12 amino acids. Per germline, CDR1 SGHTA and CDR2 FQGNSA. DNA for the CDR3: TGTGCCAGCAGCTTAGAGAGGACCGAGCAGTACTTC. Translated, it gives CASSLERTEQYF.

This clone was counted once. This chain connects TRBV19 to TRBJ1-4; 9 nucleotides line up with TRBD1. This CDR3 is built from 18 residues. V shed 3 bases and J 1 base; nucleotides not matched to a gene: 9. Germline V lookup: CDR1 LNHDA, CDR2 SQIVND (reference sequence). CDR3 region: CASSMRTGAVGTNEKLFF. CDR3 nucleotides: TGTGCCAGTAGTATGAGGACAGGGGCGGTTGGAACTAATGAAAAACTGTTTTTT.

The CDR3 coding sequence is TGTGCCAGCAGTTACGGGGGCTCAAGGATGAACACTGAAGCTTTCTTT. This translates into CASSYGGSRMNTEAFF. This rearrangement joins TRBV6-6 to TRBJ1-1; tentatively, D is TRBD1 (6 bases). This CDR3 is built from 16 residues. Per the germline V gene, CDR1 is MNHNY and CDR2 is SVGAGI (reference sequence). Deletions cut 2 bases from V and 0 bases from J, with 13 bases between.

CDR3 in DNA: TGTGCCAGCAGCTTGGTCGGGATCGCCATTGTGGAGGAAAAACTGTTTTTT. Translating gives CASSLVGIAIVEEKLFF. This chain joins TRBV5-5 and TRBJ1-4; no clear D. CDR3 length: 17 amino acids. Germline-derived CDR1 and CDR2 are SGHKS and YYEKEE (reference sequence). V was trimmed by 0 bases and J by 8 bases, leaving 20 bases between them.

The CDR3 DNA sequence: TGTGCCAGCTCGAGAGGGAGCTCCTATAATTCACCCCTCCACTTT. The encoded protein is CASSRGSSYNSPLHF. The gene calls are TRBV6-4 and TRBJ1-6; D call uncertain. CDR1 is MRHNA and CDR2 is SNTAGT in the germline V gene. This CDR3 spans 15 amino acids. V was pared by 8 bases and J by 0 bases, with 11 bases between.

The chain recombines TRBV12-2 with TRBJ2-7; the D segment call TRBD2 is taken from the table without a DNA check. TRBV12-2 is a documented pseudogene. The CDR3 loop spans 13 amino acids. The DNA for the CDR3 is TGTGCAAGTCGCGCCGGAGCCTCCTACGAGCAGTACTTC. Protein product: CASRAGASYEQYF.

The rearrangement joins TRBV19 to TRBJ1-1; D might be TRBD1 (5 bases). CDR3 length: 15 residues. The germline V gene has CDR1 LNHDA and CDR2 SQIVND (reference sequence). V was trimmed by 5 bases and J by 4 bases, leaving 17 bases between them. The DNA for the CDR3 is TGTGCCAGTAGTCTTCCGGGACGGACGAGCACTGAAGCTTTCTTT. This encodes CASSLPGRTSTEAFF.

J is TRBJ2-3 and V is TRBV30, with 8 bases that match TRBD2. Per the germline V gene, CDR1 is GTSNPN and CDR2 is SVGIG (reference sequence). The CDR3 loop spans 15 amino acids. J was trimmed by 4 bases and V by 4 bases; bases with no gene match: 10. The CDR3 loop reads CAWTPGAGAPDTQYF. The CDR3 DNA sequence: TGTGCCTGGACCCCGGGAGCGGGAGCTCCAGATACGCAGTATTTT.

V gene TRBV28 combines with J gene TRBJ1-5, with 10 bases fitting TRBD1. This CDR3 region has 16 residues. V shed 4 bases and J 8 bases; nucleotides not matched to a gene: 11. CDR1 is MDHEN, CDR2 SYDVKM, per germline. CDR3 coding DNA: TGTGCCAGCAGTTCCCCGACAGGGGGCTTCGTGAAGCCCCAGCATTTT. Translated: CASSSPTGGFVKPQHF. The variable domain in full, with the rest retrieved from reference TRBV28 and TRBJ1-5, is DVKVTQSSRYLVKRTGEKVFLECVQDMDHENMFWYRQDPGLGLRLIYFSYDVKMKEKGDIPEGYSVSREKKERFSLILESASTNQTSMYLCASSSPTGGFVKPQHFGDGTRLSIL.

The chain employs TRBV6-1 and TRBJ2-3; D may be TRBD1 or TRBD2 (5 bases each). V dropped 0 bases and J dropped 2 bases, with 12 bases sitting between them. The CDR3 is 16 residues long. Germline V CDR1 and CDR2: MNHNS, SASEGT. CDR3: CASSEARGDHTDTQYF. The CDR3 coding sequence is TGTGCCAGCAGTGAAGCGCGAGGGGACCACACAGATACGCAGTATTTT.

The chain has TRBV28 and TRBJ2-7; D is uncertain. Germline values: CDR1 MDHEN, CDR2 SYDVKM. CDR3 size: 14 residues. With 5 bases removed from V and 0 bases from J, the gap between germline ends came to 11 bases. DNA for the CDR3: TGTGCCAGCAGTCCCCAATACATCTCCTACGAGCAGTACTTC. Residues: CASSPQYISYEQYF.

The chain couples TRBV4-2 to TRBJ1-2; TRBD1 might be the D (5 bases). This CDR3 has 13 residues. Germline assignment: CDR1 LGHNA and CDR2 YNFKEQ. V lost 0 bases and J lost 8, with 10 bases in between. The CDR3 sequence: CASSQEGARGYTF. For the CDR3, the DNA is TGTGCCAGCAGCCAAGAAGGGGCGCGGGGCTACACCTTC.

The chain combines TRBV9 with TRBJ1-3; D may be TRBD1 (6 bases). Germline CDR1 is SGDLS and CDR2 is YYNGEE. V was clipped by 4 bases and J by 3 bases, with 11 bases between them. CDR3 length: 14 amino acids. The DNA of the CDR3 is TGTGCCAGCAGCCCACAGGGTGGTGGAAACACCATATATTTT. Protein product: CASSPQGGGNTIYF. The full variable domain, in which reference TRBV9 and TRBJ1-3 provide the parts outside the CDR3, is DSGVTQTPKHLITATGQRVTLRCSPRSGDLSVYWYQQSLDQGLQFLIQYYNGEERAKGNILERFSAQQFPDLHSELNLSSLELGDSALYFCASSPQGGGNTIYFGEGSWLTVV.

This rearrangement joins TRBV19 to TRBJ2-7, with 9 nucleotides matching TRBD1. The junction had 14 bases not matched to a gene; V was cut back by 10 bases and J by 4 bases. Germline lookup yields CDR1 LNHDA and CDR2 SQIVND (reference sequence). This CDR3 has 15 residues. For the CDR3, the DNA is TGTGCCACCACGCGAGGACAGGGGTTTATTTACGAGCAGTACTTC. It is translated as CATTRGQGFIYEQYF.

This chain links TRBV19 with TRBJ2-5; TRBD1 matches 8 bases. V gave up 4 bases and J gave up 3 bases; unmatched junction bases: 7. CDR3 length: 15 residues. Germline values: CDR1 LNHDA, CDR2 SQIVND (reference sequence). CDR3 residues: CASSKTGQGEETQYF. CDR3 nucleotides: TGTGCCAGTAGTAAGACAGGACAGGGTGAAGAGACCCAGTACTTC.

This chain connects TRBV6-1 to TRBJ1-6; D unclear. Trimming stripped 6 bases from V and 5 bases from J, with 8 bases between. The CDR3 runs 13 residues. Germline CDR1 is MNHNS and CDR2 is SASEGT. The CDR3 DNA reads as TGTGCCAGCAGGGACCCTGATAATTCACCCCTCCACTTT. Its protein product is CASRDPDNSPLHF.

This clone showed up just once. The rearrangement links TRBV28 to TRBJ2-7; a weak D match, TRBD1 (6 bases). Germline loops: CDR1 MDHEN, CDR2 SYDVKM. Trimming shortened V by 4 bases and J by 6 bases, and 16 bases separated the two germline ends. The CDR3 sequence is 14 residues long. CDR3 sequence reads: CASSSPGDGREQYF. The CDR3 DNA reads TGTGCCAGCAGTTCCCCAGGGGACGGCCGCGAGCAGTACTTC.